This T cell receptor (beta chain) was identified in a study of OX40 agonist ivuxolimab in advanced cancers. Study-wide results and caveats: Averaged across samples, CD8+ T cells carried more expanded clones than CD4+ did. At 0.1 to 3.0 mg/kg and by week 6, CD4+ and CD8+ T cells in the blood had expanded clonally.

Sequenced by immunoSEQ multiplex PCR; TCRdb stores in-frame clones only, minus some. In the table there are fewer than 85,000 clones, approximately 86% of which are singletons. A note on this clone: The antigen remains unidentified.

The CDR3 has 14 amino acids. Trimming took off 4 bases at V and 0 bases at J, with 10 bases between the two ends. CDR1 is GTSNPN, CDR2 SVGIG, per germline (reference sequence). V is TRBV30 and J is TRBJ1-3; D is unclear. The sequence was collected from an adult with an advanced solid tumor such as melanoma, head and neck, liver or kidney cancer. The sequencing here drew on CD4+ or CD8+ T cells sorted from blood, taken in a trial of the OX40 agonist ivuxolimab. The CDR3 DNA is TGTGCCTGGACCCCCACTAGCTCTGGAAACACCATATATTTT. Translating it yields CAWTPTSSGNTIYF.